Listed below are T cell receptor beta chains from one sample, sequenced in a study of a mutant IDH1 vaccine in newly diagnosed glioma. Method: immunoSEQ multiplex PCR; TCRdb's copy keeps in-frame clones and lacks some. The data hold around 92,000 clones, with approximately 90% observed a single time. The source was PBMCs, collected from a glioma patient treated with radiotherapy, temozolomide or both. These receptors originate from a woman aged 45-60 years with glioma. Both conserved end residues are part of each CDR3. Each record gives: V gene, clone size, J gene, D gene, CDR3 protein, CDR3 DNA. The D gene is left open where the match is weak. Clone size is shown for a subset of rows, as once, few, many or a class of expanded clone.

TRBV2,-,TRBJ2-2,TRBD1,CATRDRGYSDTGELFF,TGTGCCACCCGGGACAGGGGATATTCGGACACCGGGGAGCTGTTTTTT
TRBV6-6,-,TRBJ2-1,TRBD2,CASSYQGLAGYNEQFF,TGTGCCAGCAGTTATCAAGGACTAGCGGGATACAATGAGCAGTTCTTC
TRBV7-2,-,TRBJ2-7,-,CASSPATNSYEQYF,TGTGCCAGCAGCCCGGCGACTAACTCCTACGAGCAGTACTTC
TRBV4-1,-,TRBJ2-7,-,CASSTSPGYEQYF,TGCGCCAGCAGTACGTCCCCTGGCTACGAGCAGTACTTC
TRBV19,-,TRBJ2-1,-,CASSILNEQFF,TGTGCCAGTAGTATACTCAATGAGCAGTTCTTC
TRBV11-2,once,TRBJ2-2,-,CASSFDYTGELFF,TGTGCCAGCAGCTTTGACTACACCGGGGAGCTGTTTTTT
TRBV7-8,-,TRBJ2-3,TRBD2,CASRVAGGTDTQYF,TGTGCCAGCAGGGTTGCGGGAGGGACAGATACGCAGTATTTT
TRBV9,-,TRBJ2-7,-,CASSVGVPSYEQYF,TGTGCCAGCAGCGTAGGGGTCCCCTCCTACGAGCAGTACTTC
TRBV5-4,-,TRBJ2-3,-,CASSPWTVTDTQYF,TGTGCCAGCAGCCCTTGGACAGTGACAGATACGCAGTATTTT
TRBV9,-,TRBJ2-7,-,CASSVDVGGEQYF,TGTGCCAGCAGCGTAGATGTGGGTGGCGAGCAGTACTTC
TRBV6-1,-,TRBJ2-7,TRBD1,CASTRTGEPYEQYF,TGTGCCAGCACGAGGACAGGGGAGCCCTACGAGCAGTACTTC
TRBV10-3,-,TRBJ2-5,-,CASRGDQETQYF,TGTGCCTCCAGGGGGGACCAAGAGACCCAGTACTTC
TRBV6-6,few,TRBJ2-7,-,CATLGPGEQYF,TGTGCCACGCTCGGGCCCGGGGAGCAGTACTTC
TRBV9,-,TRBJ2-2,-,CASSVDLTSTGELFF,TGTGCCAGCAGCGTAGACCTGACTAGCACCGGGGAGCTGTTTTTT
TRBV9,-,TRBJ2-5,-,CASSVDSGAGETQYF,TGTGCCAGCAGCGTAGATTCTGGGGCTGGAGAGACCCAGTACTTC
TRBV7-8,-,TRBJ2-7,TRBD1,CASSSSTTGGYEQYF,TGTGCCAGCAGCTCCAGTACGACAGGGGGGTACGAGCAGTACTTC
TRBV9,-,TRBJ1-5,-,CASSVALGQPQHF,TGTGCCAGCAGCGTAGCCCTTGGTCAGCCCCAGCATTTT
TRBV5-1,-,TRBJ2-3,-,CASSLGADTQYF,TGCGCCAGCAGCTTGGGAGCAGATACGCAGTATTTT
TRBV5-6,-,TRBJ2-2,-,CASSSGGGELFF,TGTGCCAGCAGCTCGGGTGGCGGGGAGCTGTTTTTT
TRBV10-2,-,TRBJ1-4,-,CASRFGSTNEKLFF,TGCGCCAGCAGGTTCGGTTCAACTAATGAAAAACTGTTTTTT
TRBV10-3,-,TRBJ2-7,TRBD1,CAISHRGGNYEQYF,TGTGCCATCAGCCACAGGGGTGGTAACTACGAGCAGTACTTC
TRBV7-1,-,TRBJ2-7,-,CASSLLATYEQYF,TGTGCCAGCAGCTTACTAGCTACCTACGAGCAGTACTTC
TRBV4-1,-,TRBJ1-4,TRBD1,CASSQGQGDEKLFF,TGCGCCAGCAGCCAGGGACAGGGGGATGAAAAACTGTTTTTT
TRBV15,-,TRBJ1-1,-,CATSRDRAENTEAFF,TGTGCCACCAGCAGGGACCGGGCCGAGAACACCGAAGCTTTCTTT
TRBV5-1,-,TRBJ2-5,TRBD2,CASSSRPGLAERQETQYF,TGCGCCAGCAGCTCACGACCCGGACTAGCGGAGCGCCAAGAGACCCAGTACTTC
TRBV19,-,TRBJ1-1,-,CASSILGQGGTEAFF,TGTGCCAGTAGTATATTAGGGCAGGGTGGCACTGAAGCTTTCTTT
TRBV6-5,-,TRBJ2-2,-,CASSVGNTGELFF,TGTGCCAGCAGTGTCGGGAACACCGGGGAGCTGTTTTTT
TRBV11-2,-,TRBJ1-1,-,CASSLDIATGLNTEAFF,TGTGCCAGCAGCTTAGATATCGCGACAGGACTGAACACTGAAGCTTTCTTT